This T cell receptor (beta chain) was identified during a study of cytomegalovirus exposure and HLA in healthy donors. The CDR3 is 15 amino acids. Losses at the gene ends were 6 bases for V and 7 bases for J; bases not matched to a gene: 7. Per the germline V gene, CDR1 is SNHLY and CDR2 is FYNNEI. Amplification used 60 Vbeta primers and 13 Jbeta primers. TCRdb's table, derived via immunoSEQ multiplex PCR, lists solely in-frame clones and lacks some. The profile covers about 160,000 clones, with roughly 80% appearing a single time and about 1% taken by the ten largest. This receptor was obtained from a man in his thirties or forties in good health and CMV-seronegative. V gene TRBV2 combines with J gene TRBJ2-1; 12 positions agree with TRBD2. Sequencing used PBMCs. The CDR3 bases are TGTGCCAGCAGGAGACTAGCGGGGGCTTTAAATGAGCAGTTCTTC. Protein sequence: CASRRLAGALNEQFF.